This T cell receptor beta chain was retrieved from a study of T-cell memory formation after mild COVID-19. Trimming removed 5 bases at V and 3 bases at J, with 24 bases between. Germline assignment: CDR1 SGHVS and CDR2 FQNEAQ. The CDR3 has 18 amino acids. TCRdb itself ran the 5' RACE reads through MiXCR, one entry per CDR3 protein. Here the sample spans approximately 100,000 distinct CDR3 sequences, 20% to 25% being singletons. The sample holds a few counts of this clonotype. The V gene is TRBV7-8, the J gene TRBJ2-3; D is unresolved. The sequencing input was PBMCs or a T cell subset sorted from them (not recorded which). The sequence was obtained from a young man who had mild COVID-19 (a few samples of this study predate the infection). Cell type and time point are not known. CDR3 residues: CASSQVEADVLPTDTQYF. CDR3 DNA sequence: TGTGCCAGCAGCCAAGTAGAGGCTGACGTTCTGCCGACAGATACGCAGTATTTT. Full variable domain (missing parts from reference TRBV7-8 and TRBJ2-3): GAGVSQSPRYKVAKRGQDVALRCDPISGHVSLFWYQQALGQGPEFLTYFQNEAQLDKSGLPSDRFFAERPEGSVSTLKIQRTQQEDSAVYLCASSQVEADVLPTDTQYFGPGTRLTVL.